The present entry profiles one TCR beta chain with its context. What it recognizes is unknown. Each patient's relapse followed autologous stem cell transplantation, and brentuximab vedotin exposure varied. Complete response, partial response or progressive disease made up the best responses. The method was immunoSEQ multiplex PCR; TCRdb's version includes in-frame clones alone and lacks a portion of them. This sample has some 96,000 clones, with just under 95% found just once. This entry comes from a study of PD-1 blockade in classical Hodgkin lymphoma. Study-level results: It was reported that newly diagnosed patients had less baseline TCR diversity than healthy donors. Sources of repertoire differences remain undefined, possibly disease activity or prior therapy. Before treatment, complete responders showed about the same diversity as newly diagnosed patients.

The V and J ends lost 2 bases and 10 bases, in that order; junction bases with no gene match: 12. Germline CDR1 is MGHRA and CDR2 is YSYEKL. The CDR3 spans 16 residues. This sequence originates from a human donor with classical Hodgkin lymphoma. Sequencing was performed on peripheral blood mononuclear cells (PBMCs), taken at baseline. V usage is TRBV4-1 and J usage is TRBJ2-2, with TRBD1 matching 8 bases. DNA for the CDR3: TGCGCCAGCAGCCAAAAGGCAGGGGGCCCTTTGGAGGAGCTGTTTTTT. This encodes CASSQKAGGPLEELFF.